Following are 28 T cell receptor beta chains from one sample sequenced in a study of regulatory T cells in long-lasting Graves disease. Time point denoted: newly diagnosed GD, antithyroid drugs for less than 3 months. From PBMCs, RNA was extracted and then used to make the TCR library. Relying on iRepertoire HTBI primers and Arm-PCR of CDR3 regions, the team built TCR beta libraries. TCRdb re-called the multiplex PCR reads through MiXCR, storing one row per CDR3 protein. Of 400,000 to 500,000 distinct CDR3 sequences in the sample, roughly 15% were seen once. This sample also appeared in a second study, on T cells in Graves' hyperthyroidism and ophthalmopathy.

The sample consisted of peripheral blood mononuclear cells (PBMCs), taken at new diagnosis, from a patient treated with antithyroid drugs. The source is a woman younger than 30 with Graves disease.

Points on this clonotype: Since no conserved phenylalanine or tryptophan closes the CDR3, a read error is the likely cause. In DNA form, the CDR3 reads TGTGCCAGCAGTCCTTACACCGTCATGAACACTGAAGCTTTCTCT. Its translation is CASSPYTVMNTEAFS. The V and J genes are TRBV28 and TRBJ1-1; no reliable D call. Germline loops: CDR1 MDHEN, CDR2 SYDVKM. The CDR3 is 15 residues long. V dropped 5 bases and J dropped 0 bases, with 13 bases sitting between them.

The chain recombines TRBV20-1 with TRBJ2-5, with D uncertain. The CDR3 has 13 residues. Per germline, CDR1 DFQATT and CDR2 SNEGSKA (reference sequence). Trimming took 3 bases from V and 2 from J, leaving 10 bases between them. For the CDR3, the DNA is TGCAGTGCTAGTTTGCCAGTTCAAGAGACCCAGTACTTC. Protein: CSASLPVQETQYF.

The rearrangement links TRBV7-3 to TRBJ2-1; D could derive from TRBD1 or TRBD2 (7 bases each). Trimming shortened V by 5 bases and J by 14 bases, and 22 bases separated the two germline ends. The V gene's germline CDR1 is SGHTA and CDR2 FQGTGA. This CDR3 is 14 amino acids long. The CDR3 DNA follows: TGTGCCAGCAGCCGAGGGGGAGGGGGCGCCAGGAAGTTCTTC. Its translation is CASSRGGGGARKFF.

This clonotype was detected many times. The chain links TRBV28 to TRBJ2-7; 7 bases align to TRBD2. Germline CDR1 is MDHEN and CDR2 is SYDVKM. The CDR3 has 11 residues. Trimming removed 4 bases from V and 10 bases from J; junction bases left unmatched: 4. The CDR3 reads CASSSQREQYF. DNA for the CDR3: TGTGCCAGCAGTTCACAGCGGGAACAGTACTTC.

This clonotype has only a few counts. The chain has TRBV19 and TRBJ1-5, with D uncertain. CDR1 and CDR2 (germline): LNHDA, SQIVND (reference sequence). There are 14 residues in the CDR3. The V end was cut by 6 bases, the J end by 0 bases, with 9 bases between. The CDR3 is CASRPRDSNQPQHF. CDR3 nucleotides: TGTGCCAGTAGGCCGAGAGATAGCAATCAGCCCCAGCATTTT.

Note on this clonotype: A much bigger clone sits one base away, suggesting this may be a read error. The V call is TRBV28, the J call TRBJ1-1; 9 nucleotides line up with TRBD1. The CDR3 loop spans 15 amino acids. Germline loops: CDR1 MDHEN, CDR2 SYDVKM. The CDR3 coding sequence is TGTGCCAGCAGTCCTTGGGGGACAGGGAACACTGGAGCTTTCTTT. Encoded protein: CASSPWGTGNTGAFF.

The chain has TRBV9 and TRBJ2-7; possibly TRBD2 for D (6 bases). Germline CDR1 SGDLS, CDR2 YYNGEE. CDR3 length equals 17 residues. The V end lost 5 bases, the J end lost 3 bases, and 24 bases lay between the germline ends. The CDR3 reads CASSRGESQVSFYEQYF. The DNA of the CDR3 is TGTGCCAGCAGTCGCGGGGAAAGCCAGGTCAGTTTCTACGAGCAGTACTTC.

This clonotype was detected ten times or more. The chain has TRBV18 and TRBJ1-3; D gene uncertain. The germline V gene has CDR1 KGHSH and CDR2 LQKENI. The ends were cut back, 2 bases at V and 0 bases at J, with 8 bases in the middle. The CDR3 spans 15 residues. CDR3 amino acids: CASSPNDFSGNTIYF. The CDR3, as DNA: TGTGCCAGCTCACCAAACGACTTCTCTGGAAACACCATATATTTT.

This clonotype was observed at least ten times. The rearrangement links TRBV7-8 to TRBJ2-3; D call uncertain. The germline gives CDR1 SGHVS, CDR2 FQNEAQ. Between the trimmed V and J ends, which lost 1 base and 0 bases, there was a span of 8 bases. This CDR3 spans 15 amino acids. The CDR3 here is CASSLVVGSTDTQYF. CDR3 nucleotide sequence: TGTGCCAGCAGCTTAGTTGTGGGAAGCACAGATACGCAGTATTTT.

This clonotype was seen just once. It may be a read error: a sequence one base away is much more abundant. The V and J genes are TRBV7-9 and TRBJ2-7; TRBD1 or TRBD2 may be the D gene (5 bases each). CDR1 and CDR2 (germline): SEHNR, FQNEAQ (reference sequence). CDR3 length: 15 residues. Trimming stripped 1 base from V and 5 bases from J, with 15 bases between. The CDR3 protein is CASSLVGTKGDEQYF. In nucleotides, the CDR3 is TGTGCCAGCAGCTTAGTCGGGACCAAGGGTGACGAGCAGTACTTC.

This clonotype was detected a few times. The chain links TRBV5-4 to TRBJ2-5; D possibly matches TRBD1 or TRBD2 (5 bases each). The CDR3 runs 17 residues. Trimming removed 0 bases from V and 0 bases from J, with 15 bases in between. Germline assignment: CDR1 SGHNT and CDR2 YYREEE (reference sequence). The CDR3 nucleotides are TGTGCCAGCAGCTTGGGGGGGTTAGGCGGACACCAAGAGACCCAGTACTTC. Its protein is CASSLGGLGGHQETQYF.

Regarding this clonotype: Given a much more abundant clone one base away, this may be a read error. The chain links TRBV7-2 to TRBJ2-3, with D hard to call. CDR1 SGHTA and CDR2 FQGNSA come from the germline V gene. The CDR3 covers 13 residues. Deletions cut 8 bases from V and 0 bases from J, with 9 bases between. The DNA for the CDR3 is TGTGCCAGCGGCCCCCCTAGCACAGATACGCAGTATTTT. It specifies CASGPPSTDTQYF. Full variable domain (missing parts from reference TRBV7-2 and TRBJ2-3): GAGVSQSPSNKVTEKGKDVELRCDPISGHTALYWYRQSLGQGLEFLIYFQGNSAPDKSGLPSDRFSAERTGGSVSTLTIQRTQQEDSAVYLCASGPPSTDTQYFGPGTRLTVL.

The V call is TRBV20-1, the J call TRBJ1-5, with D maybe TRBD1 (6 bases). Germline V gene lookup returns CDR1 DFQATT and CDR2 SNEGSKA (reference sequence). V lost 3 bases, J lost 2 bases, and 11 bases lay in between. The CDR3 runs 14 residues. The CDR3 loop is CSARGGAGNQPQHF. Here the CDR3 DNA reads TGCAGTGCTAGGGGGGGCGCGGGCAATCAGCCCCAGCATTTT.

This chain links TRBV12-5 with TRBJ2-7; TRBD2 aligns across 9 bases. Looked up from germline, CDR1 is LGHNT and CDR2 is FRNRAP. CDR3 length equals 14 residues. V shed 0 bases and J 3 bases; nucleotides not matched to a gene: 0. The CDR3 loop is CASGLVAGGYEQYF. The CDR3 DNA sequence: TGTGCTAGTGGTTTGGTAGCGGGAGGCTACGAGCAGTACTTC. The variable domain in full, completed from reference TRBV12-5 and TRBJ2-7, reads DARVTQTPRHKVTEMGQEVTMRCQPILGHNTVFWYRQTMMQGLELLAYFRNRAPLDDSGMPKDRFSAEMPDATLATLKIQPSEPRDSAVYFCASGLVAGGYEQYFGPGTRLTVT.

The rearrangement uses TRBV3-1 and TRBJ2-7, with 7 bases matching TRBD1. There are 14 residues in the CDR3. Germline V gene lookup returns CDR1 LGHDT and CDR2 YNNKEL (reference sequence). V shed 4 bases and J 3 bases; nucleotides not matched to a gene: 6. CDR3 in amino acids: CASSLRDRYYEQYF. CDR3 DNA sequence: TGTGCCAGCAGCCTCCGGGACAGATACTACGAGCAGTACTTC.

The chain has TRBV9 and TRBJ2-7; D perhaps matches TRBD1 (5 bases). CDR3 length: 14 amino acids. The V end was cut by 3 bases, the J end by 3 bases, with 13 bases between. Germline V gene lookup returns CDR1 SGDLS and CDR2 YYNGEE. The CDR3 loop is CASSDSGLGYEQYF. CDR3 in DNA: TGTGCCAGCAGCGATTCAGGGTTGGGCTACGAGCAGTACTTC. The full variable domain, rest sourced from reference TRBV9 and TRBJ2-7, is DSGVTQTPKHLITATGQRVTLRCSPRSGDLSVYWYQQSLDQGLQFLIQYYNGEERAKGNILERFSAQQFPDLHSELNLSSLELGDSALYFCASSDSGLGYEQYFGPGTRLTVT.

Many counts were recorded for this clonotype. This chain links TRBV3-1 with TRBJ2-3; 10 nucleotides agree with TRBD2. V was pared by 2 bases and J by 2 bases, with 4 bases of the junction left unmatched. From germline, CDR1 is LGHDT and CDR2 YNNKEL (reference sequence). The CDR3 spans 16 residues. The CDR3: CASSQRTSGNTDTQYF. CDR3 sequence (DNA): TGTGCCAGCAGCCAAAGGACTAGCGGAAACACAGATACGCAGTATTTT.

This clonotype was detected many times. The chain joins TRBV5-5 to TRBJ2-7, with D perhaps matching TRBD1 (5 bases). This CDR3 contains 15 residues. Germline V gene data show CDR1 as SGHKS and CDR2 as YYEKEE (reference sequence). V lost 1 base to trimming and J lost 0 bases, with 11 bases between them. CDR3 in DNA: TGTGCCAGCAGCTTGTCCCCCAGGGTCTCCTACGAGCAGTACTTC. This codes for CASSLSPRVSYEQYF.

This chain connects TRBV24-1 to TRBJ2-6, with no clear D. The ends were cut back, 4 bases at V and 1 base at J, with 10 bases in the middle. The CDR3 has 16 residues. Germline values: CDR1 KGHDR, CDR2 SFDVKD. The CDR3 loop reads CATSEGSGSGANVLTF. The CDR3 DNA reads TGTGCCACCAGTGAAGGCTCGGGTTCTGGGGCCAACGTCCTGACTTTC.

This clonotype was seen repeatedly, ten times or more. The chain employs TRBV11-2 and TRBJ2-3; no reliable D call. CDR1 is SGHAT, CDR2 FQNNGV, per germline. The CDR3 has 11 amino acids. Trimming removed 8 bases at V and 2 bases at J, with 5 bases between. CDR3 sequence: CASQTTDTQYF. The CDR3 nucleotides read TGTGCCAGCCAAACCACAGATACGCAGTATTTT.

This clonotype was found a few times. The chain recombines TRBV25-1 with TRBJ2-1, with TRBD2 identical over 7 bases. The CDR3 is 16 amino acids. Germline V gene data show CDR1 as MGHDK and CDR2 as SYGVNS. Trimming removed 5 bases from V and 7 bases from J; junction bases left unmatched: 14. The CDR3: CASSLSLGLAVNEQFF. CDR3 bases: TGTGCCAGCAGTTTGAGTTTGGGGCTAGCGGTAAATGAGCAGTTCTTC.

This clonotype was seen many times. The gene calls are TRBV27 and TRBJ1-1; perhaps TRBD1 as D (6 bases). The CDR3 has 13 amino acids. V dropped 1 base and J dropped 4 bases, with 7 bases sitting between them. Germline CDR1 and CDR2: MNHEY and SMNVEV (reference sequence). The CDR3 spells CASSLFRGTEAFF. For the CDR3, the DNA is TGTGCCAGCAGTTTATTCAGGGGCACTGAAGCTTTCTTT.

In its sample, this clonotype was seen a few times. The DNA for the CDR3 is TGTGCCACCTCACCGGACAGCGACTCCTACGAGCAGTACTTC. This codes for CATSPDSDSYEQYF. This chain connects TRBV15 to TRBJ2-7, with a tentative D call TRBD1 (6 bases). This CDR3 is 14 amino acids long. V dropped 8 bases and J dropped 0 bases, with 14 bases sitting between them. Germline lookup yields CDR1 LNHNV and CDR2 YYDKDF (reference sequence).

The gene calls are TRBV12-3 or TRBV12-4 and TRBJ2-7, with 10 nucleotides matching TRBD2. V gave up 6 bases and J gave up 2 bases; unmatched junction bases: 7. This CDR3 is 15 amino acids long. CDR3 residues: CASRPGTSVTYEQYF. The CDR3 DNA is TGTGCCAGCAGACCCGGGACTAGCGTAACCTACGAGCAGTACTTC.

Ten or more counts support this clonotype. V is TRBV28 and J is TRBJ2-7, with 10 bases identical to TRBD1. CDR1 and CDR2 (germline): MDHEN, SYDVKM. J gave up 6 bases and V 5 bases, and 13 bases lay outside the gene matches. CDR3 size: 16 residues. The DNA of the CDR3 is TGTGCCAGCAGTCCCAATCGCCGGGACAGGGGTTTCGAGCAGTACTTC. Translated, it gives CASSPNRRDRGFEQYF.

For this clonotype: This could be a read error, since a much larger clone is one nucleotide away. V usage is TRBV29-1 and J usage is TRBJ2-2; a weak D match, TRBD2 (6 bases). Germline CDR1 and CDR2: SQVTM and ANQGSEA. Between the trimmed V and J ends, which lost 3 bases and 7 bases, there was a span of 12 bases. The CDR3 contains 13 residues. The CDR3 protein is CSVDGARGGELFF. The CDR3, as DNA: TGCAGCGTTGACGGGGCGCGGGGCGGGGAGCTGTTTTTT.

The chain recombines TRBV12-3 or TRBV12-4 with TRBJ1-6, with D possibly matching TRBD1 (6 bases). V lost 7 bases and J lost 9, with 16 bases in between. The CDR3 is made up of 14 amino acids. This chain's CDR3 is CASTLGQTSSPLHF. CDR3 coding DNA: TGTGCCAGCACCTTGGGACAAACGAGTTCACCCCTCCACTTT.

At least ten counts were recorded for this clonotype. This chain connects TRBV7-8 to TRBJ1-5; D may be TRBD1 (5 bases). The CDR3 has 13 residues. The V end was cut by 2 bases, the J end by 7 bases, with 9 bases between. Germline V lookup: CDR1 SGHVS, CDR2 FQNEAQ. The CDR3, as DNA: TGTGCCAGCAGCTTAAGCAGGGACCAGCCCCAGCATTTT. Translation gives CASSLSRDQPQHF. The full variable domain, completed using reference TRBV7-8 and TRBJ1-5, is GAGVSQSPRYKVAKRGQDVALRCDPISGHVSLFWYQQALGQGPEFLTYFQNEAQLDKSGLPSDRFFAERPEGSVSTLKIQRTQQEDSAVYLCASSLSRDQPQHFGDGTRLSIL.